Here is one T cell receptor beta chain with its context. It lacks a known antigen. The record has no base qualities; no much larger clone is one base away. From its cysteine to its phenylalanine, the CDR3 spans 12 amino acids. Just CDR3 DNA is preserved here, 36 bases in frame from base 1. The trim is 9 bases for V and 0 bases for J, with a gap of 8 bases between the germline ends. CDR1 and CDR2, per the germline V gene, are MNHNS and SASEGT. This specimen belongs to a study of memory CD4+ T cells and cytomegalovirus serostatus (dated by TCRdb to about 2019). At the level of the whole study: A total of roughly 33 healthy Belgian adults, of whom 9 were CMV seropositive and approximately 24 were CMV seronegative, were included in the cohort. To replicate a published TCR-based CMV serostatus classifier, the study sequenced CD4+ memory TCRbeta repertoires from a Belgian cohort whose cytomegalovirus serostatus was known. The full study reports these points: Unlike the original study, which covered naive and memory CD4+ and CD8+ populations, the Belgian study sequenced only CD4+CD45RO+ memory cells. On the Belgian cohort, the classifier built on the original framework reached a median bootstrapped AUC of nearly 0.96, with a 95% CI of 0.76-1.00. The results were read as suggesting that the CMV-associated TCR signature is, for the most part, present in the CD4+ memory repertoire. CMV serostatus prediction reached a median bootstrapped AUC of about 0.94 with the original framework and 0.91 with a US-trained random forest. Of under 200 previously reported CMV-associated TCRbeta sequences, some 73 appeared in the CD4+ memory repertoires, each in one to five individuals.

A FACSAria II was used to sort memory CD4+ T cells, defined as single viable CD3+CD4+CD8-CD45RO+ cells. CMV serostatus was determined using a Roche Elecsys assay that detects serum IgG against CMV pp150, pp28, p38 and p52. After the samples were thawed, total CD4+ T cells were enriched through positive selection using CD4 magnetic microbeads. The samples came from a different study that was designed specifically to examine the CD4+ T cell memory repertoire. Peripheral blood mononuclear cells were isolated and cryopreserved according to standard operating procedures, and serum was stored at -80 degrees C. The staining used CD3-PerCP (BW264/56), CD4-APC (RPA-T4), CD45RO-PE (UCHT1) and CD8-Pacific Orange (3B5) antibodies, and Sytox blue was used to exclude non-viable cells. The Quick-DNA Microprep Kit was used to extract genomic DNA from the sorted cells. Amplification of TCRbeta DNA was done with the immunoSEQ hsTCRbeta kit, following the protocol from the manufacturer. TCRbeta libraries were sequenced on an Illumina MiSeq instrument. In the original analysis: Once out-of-frame sequences had been removed, 2,204,828 distinct TCRbeta sequences were left, which works out to an average of roughly 67,000 per individual. Each individual was scored by the count of over 150 previously reported CMV-associated TCRbeta sequences and the total productive distinct TCRbeta count. A beta-binomial model was reimplemented in Python, and scikit-learn random forests with default parameters were trained on data from the US cohort. Classifier performance on the Belgian cohort was summarized as median AUC with percentile confidence intervals over 10,000 bootstrap iterations. The table comes from immuneACCESS by way of TCRdb, which keeps in-frame sequences with V and J called. Part of the clones is missing from these tables; in studies checked, under half for an unresolved V gene and the rest for unknown reasons. V and J calls plus clone size are reproduced from that table; the DNA served to infer D and trimming. The sample data list some 45,000 clones, and around 74% of these were observed just once. The leading ten clones occupy 1.2% of the sample.

The chain is made from TRBV6-1 and TRBJ2-5; the D region possibly corresponds to TRBD1 (6 bases align). Material for sequencing was memory CD4+ T cells from blood. The clonotype originates from an adult in good health and CMV-seropositive. The bases are TGTGCCAGTGGACAGTACCAAGAGACCCAGTACTTC. This sequence encodes CASGQYQETQYF.